This T cell receptor beta chain was captured by sequencing in a study of T cell responses to AZD1222 COVID-19 vaccine. V gave up 4 bases and J gave up 4 bases, with 17 bases separating them. The germline V gene has CDR1 SNHLY and CDR2 FYNNEI. CDR3 size: 15 residues. Clones were read by immunoSEQ multiplex PCR, and TCRdb kept only the in-frame ones, dropping some. The top ten hold 7% to 8.5% of the sample, which has 90,000 to 150,000 clones, over 85% seen once. This clonotype was obtained from an adult in good health. Sequences were derived from peripheral blood, sampled on day 0 of AZD1222 vaccination. The V gene is TRBV2, the J gene TRBJ2-7, with D tentatively TRBD1 (6 bases). The CDR3 loop reads CASSVQGTGPYEQYF. The CDR3 region has the DNA TGTGCCAGCAGTGTACAGGGAACCGGCCCTTACGAGCAGTACTTC.